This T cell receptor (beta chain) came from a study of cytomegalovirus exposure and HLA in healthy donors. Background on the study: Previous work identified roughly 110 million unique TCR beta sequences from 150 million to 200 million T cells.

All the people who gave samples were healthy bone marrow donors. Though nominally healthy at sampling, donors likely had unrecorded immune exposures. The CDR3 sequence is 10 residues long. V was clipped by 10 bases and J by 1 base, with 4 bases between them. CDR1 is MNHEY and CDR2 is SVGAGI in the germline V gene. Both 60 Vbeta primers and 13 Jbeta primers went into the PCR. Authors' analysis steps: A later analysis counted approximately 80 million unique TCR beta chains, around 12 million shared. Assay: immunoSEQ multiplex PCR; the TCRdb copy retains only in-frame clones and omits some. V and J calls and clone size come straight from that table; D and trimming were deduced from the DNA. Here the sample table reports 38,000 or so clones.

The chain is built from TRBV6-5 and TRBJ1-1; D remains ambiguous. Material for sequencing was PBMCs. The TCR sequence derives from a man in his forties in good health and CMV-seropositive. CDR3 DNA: TGTGCCACAGGGAACACTGAAGCTTTCTTT. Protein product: CATGNTEAFF.